A single sample is the source of the 12 T cell receptor beta chains below, sequenced in a study of T cell responses to AZD1222 COVID-19 vaccine (dated by TCRdb to about 2021). The time point label corresponds to: baseline before first vaccination. The intended sense of this specimen's treatment or condition label: meningococcal conjugate vaccine given as trial control. Library preparation employed the immunoSEQ multiplex PCR assay. This immuneACCESS table, as held by TCRdb, lists in-frame sequences with V and J called but not all clones. Of the missing ones, under half trace to an unresolved V gene in checked studies; the others have no known cause. The sample records some 150,000 clones, about nine tenths of which are singletons. The ten largest clones add up to roughly 2.9% of the sample. The source was peripheral blood, collected on day 0 of MenACWY control vaccination. Receptors were obtained from an adult in good health.

The V gene is TRBV5-1, the J gene TRBJ2-1; 9 bases are shared with TRBD2. The germline CDR1 and CDR2 sequences are SGHRS and YFSETQ. This CDR3 is built from 14 residues. With 2 bases clipped from V and 6 bases from J, the junction kept 3 bases outside the gene matches. CDR3 protein: CASSFSGRGNEQFF. The CDR3 DNA reads as TGCGCCAGCAGCTTTAGCGGGAGAGGCAATGAGCAGTTCTTC.

This rearrangement joins TRBV5-1 to TRBJ1-3, with D tentatively TRBD1 (6 bases). There are 16 residues in the CDR3. Trimming stripped 1 base from V and 2 bases from J, with 13 bases between. The germline CDR1 and CDR2 sequences are SGHRS and YFSETQ. The CDR3 bases are TGCGCCAGCAGCTTGATAGGACAGTCAGCTGGAAACACCATATATTTT. This sequence encodes CASSLIGQSAGNTIYF.

Comment on this clone: This sample also contains other DNA sequences that code for the same CDR3. The rearrangement uses TRBV12-3 or TRBV12-4 and TRBJ1-2, with D possibly TRBD1 on 5 matching bases. V shed 4 bases and J shed 5 bases, with 5 bases lying between them. The CDR3 has 11 amino acids. As DNA, the CDR3 is TGTGCCAGCAGTTCAGGGTATGGCTACACCTTC. Encoded protein: CASSSGYGYTF.

The chain recombines TRBV11-2 with TRBJ2-7; D is uncertain. Trimming cost V 1 base and J 5 bases, with 3 bases left between them. CDR3 length: 11 residues. CDR1 and CDR2 (germline): SGHAT, FQNNGV. CDR3 region: CASSLGDEQYF. Here the CDR3 DNA reads TGTGCCAGCAGCTTAGGAGACGAGCAGTACTTC.

This chain joins TRBV2 and TRBJ2-1; TRBD1 might be the D (6 bases). Trimming left V 4 bases short and J 1 base short, with 11 bases between. Per germline, CDR1 SNHLY and CDR2 FYNNEI. The CDR3 has 15 residues. The CDR3 is CASSVRGQSYNEQFF. CDR3 in DNA: TGTGCCAGCAGTGTCAGGGGTCAGTCCTACAATGAGCAGTTCTTC.

CDR3 amino acids: CASSQDANRERGTIYF. CDR3 DNA sequence: TGCGCCAGCAGCCAAGATGCGAACAGGGAGAGGGGCACCATATATTTT. The chain uses TRBV4-1 and TRBJ1-3, with D possibly TRBD1 on 6 matching bases. V was trimmed by 0 bases and J by 9 bases, leaving 18 bases between them. The CDR3 totals 16 residues. Germline assignment: CDR1 MGHRA and CDR2 YSYEKL.

The chain carries TRBV30 and TRBJ1-5, with 9 nucleotides matching TRBD1. Germline values: CDR1 GTSNPN, CDR2 SVGIG (reference sequence). The V gene end was trimmed by 5 bases and the J gene end by 7 bases; junction bases not matched to a gene: 6. The CDR3 spans 13 residues. Here the CDR3 reads CAWARDRAQPQHF. Here the CDR3 DNA reads TGTGCCTGGGCTAGGGACAGGGCCCAGCCCCAGCATTTT.

The V gene is TRBV25-1, the J gene TRBJ2-7; TRBD1 is a possible D gene (7 bases). Trimming pared 2 bases from V and 3 bases from J, leaving 14 bases between. This CDR3 region has 15 residues. Per germline, CDR1 MGHDK and CDR2 SYGVNS. The CDR3 DNA follows: TGTGCCAGCAGTGAACCTCGACAGGGAGGCTACGAGCAGTACTTC. Translating gives CASSEPRQGGYEQYF.

This chain connects TRBV12-3 or TRBV12-4 to TRBJ1-2; 10 bases fit TRBD1. The V gene end was trimmed by 6 bases and the J gene end by 8 bases; junction bases not matched to a gene: 6. The CDR3 spans 13 residues. CDR3 sequence: CASSLGTGDGYTF. CDR3 coding DNA: TGTGCCAGCAGCCTCGGGACAGGGGACGGCTACACCTTC.

The V and J genes are TRBV7-2 and TRBJ1-5; no clear D. This CDR3 is built from 13 residues. Between the trimmed V and J ends, which lost 2 bases and 3 bases, there was a span of 5 bases. Per germline, CDR1 SGHTA and CDR2 FQGNSA. This CDR3 is CASSLRSNQPQHF. DNA of the CDR3: TGTGCCAGCAGCTTAAGGTCCAATCAGCCCCAGCATTTT.

The rearrangement links TRBV20-1 to TRBJ2-1; the D gene could be TRBD1 or TRBD2 (6 bases each). CDR3 length: 11 residues. Germline CDR1 and CDR2: DFQATT and SNEGSKA (reference sequence). The CDR3 here is CGVEGGDEQFF. For the CDR3, the DNA is TGCGGCGTGGAGGGGGGCGATGAGCAGTTCTTC.

The gene calls are TRBV10-3 and TRBJ2-5; maybe TRBD1 (7 bases). The V and J ends lost 6 bases and 3 bases respectively, with 17 bases between them. The CDR3 spans 15 residues. CDR1 is ENHRY, CDR2 SYGVKD, per germline. CDR3 sequence: CAIRRGRDLEETQYF. CDR3 in DNA: TGTGCCATCAGGAGGGGGCGGGATCTAGAAGAGACCCAGTACTTC.